The clone carrying this TCR beta chain was observed at least ten times. The antigen is not known. The CDR3 spans 13 residues. The V gene's germline CDR1 is SGHTA and CDR2 FQGNSA. V shed 6 bases, J shed 3 bases, and the junction held 1 base outside the gene matches. The source of the sample is a study of T-cell reconstitution after alpha-beta-depleted transplantation in children. Overall study findings and caveats: By about two months after transplant, alpha-beta T cells reportedly arose from several hundred graft clones that had expanded. Some patients' high day-60 TCRbeta diversity was traced to surviving recipient T cells and thymic progenitors. The authors attributed T-cell counts and diversity one year after transplant mostly to newly produced T cells.

Unique molecular identifiers tagged the TCRbeta library. One entry per CDR3 protein results from TCRdb running MiXCR on the PCR reads. The table has a few hundred thousand distinct CDR3 sequences, about 9.9% seen once. The TCR originated in a male patient between 2 and 9 years old who had a stem cell transplant for chronic granulomatous disease, so the T cells may come from the graft donor. J is TRBJ2-7 and V is TRBV7-2; TRBD2 aligns across 11 bases. Source: peripheral blood, taken 180 days after TCRalphabeta/CD19-depleted stem cell transplant. CDR3 DNA sequence: TGTGCCAGCAGACTAGCGGGAGACTACGAGCAGTACTTC. Residues: CASRLAGDYEQYF.